The present entry profiles one T cell receptor (beta chain) with its context. These data originate in a study of technical replicates of blood from several donors. Germline CDR1 SNHLY, CDR2 FYNNEI. The CDR3 length is 11 residues. Trimming took 7 bases from V and 6 from J, leaving 7 bases between them. Repertoires were generated with immunoSEQ multiplex PCR, while TCRdb's copy carries only in-frame clones and drops some. The sample yields about 74,000 clones, around 95% seen once. The specimen sequenced was T cells isolated from PBMCs. The TCR was taken from a human donor in good health. The chain joins TRBV2 to TRBJ2-4, with D perhaps TRBD2 (5 bases). The CDR3 reads CASIGGNIQYF. The CDR3 DNA follows: TGTGCCAGCATTGGAGGAAACATTCAGTACTTC. Combining the CDR3 with reference TRBV2 and TRBJ2-4 gives the whole variable domain EPEVTQTPSHQVTQMGQEVILRCVPISNHLYFYWYRQILGQKVEFLVSFYNNEISEKSEIFDDQFSVERPDGSNFTLKIRSTKLEDSAMYFCASIGGNIQYFGAGTRLSVL.